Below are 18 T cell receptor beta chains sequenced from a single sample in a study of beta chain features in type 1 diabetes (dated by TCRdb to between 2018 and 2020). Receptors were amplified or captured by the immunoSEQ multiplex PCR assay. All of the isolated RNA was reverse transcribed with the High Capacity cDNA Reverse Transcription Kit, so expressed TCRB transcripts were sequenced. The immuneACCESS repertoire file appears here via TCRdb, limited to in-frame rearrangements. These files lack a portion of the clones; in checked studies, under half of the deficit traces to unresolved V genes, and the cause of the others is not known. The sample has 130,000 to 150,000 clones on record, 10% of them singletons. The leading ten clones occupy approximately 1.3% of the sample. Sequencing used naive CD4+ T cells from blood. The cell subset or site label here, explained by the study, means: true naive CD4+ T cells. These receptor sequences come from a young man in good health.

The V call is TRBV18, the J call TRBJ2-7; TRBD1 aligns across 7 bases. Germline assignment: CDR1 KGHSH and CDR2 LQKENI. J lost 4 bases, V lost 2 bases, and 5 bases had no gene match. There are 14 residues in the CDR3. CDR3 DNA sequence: TGTGCCAGCTCACCATGGACAGGCGATTACGAGCAGTACTTC. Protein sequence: CASSPWTGDYEQYF.

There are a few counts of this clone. The CDR3 region is CASSLGGSGGGLGQFF. In DNA, the CDR3 is TGTGCCAGCAGCTTAGGAGGTAGCGGGGGGGGACTGGGGCAGTTCTTC. The chain has TRBV7-2 and TRBJ2-1, with 11 bases that match TRBD2. Germline CDR1 reads SGHTA; CDR2 reads FQGNSA. The CDR3 is 16 amino acids. The V gene end was trimmed by 1 base and the J gene end by 12 bases; junction bases not matched to a gene: 11.

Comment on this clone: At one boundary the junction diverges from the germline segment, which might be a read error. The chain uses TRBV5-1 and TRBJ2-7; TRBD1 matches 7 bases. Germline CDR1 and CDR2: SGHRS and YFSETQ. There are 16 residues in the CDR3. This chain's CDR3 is CASSRQPGQSFWELDF. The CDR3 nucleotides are TGCGCCAGCAGCCGCCAGCCGGGACAGAGTTTTTGGGAATTGGACTTC.

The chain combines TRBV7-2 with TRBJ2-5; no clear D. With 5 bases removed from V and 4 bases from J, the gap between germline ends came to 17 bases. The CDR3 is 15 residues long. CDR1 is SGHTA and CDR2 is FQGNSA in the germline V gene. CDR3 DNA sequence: TGTGCCAGCAGCAAGGCAGGCTCAAGGCCAGAGACCCAGTACTTC. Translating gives CASSKAGSRPETQYF. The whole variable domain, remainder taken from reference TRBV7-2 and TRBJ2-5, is GAGVSQSPSNKVTEKGKDVELRCDPISGHTALYWYRQSLGQGLEFLIYFQGNSAPDKSGLPSDRFSAERTGGSVSTLTIQRTQQEDSAVYLCASSKAGSRPETQYFGPGTRLLVL.

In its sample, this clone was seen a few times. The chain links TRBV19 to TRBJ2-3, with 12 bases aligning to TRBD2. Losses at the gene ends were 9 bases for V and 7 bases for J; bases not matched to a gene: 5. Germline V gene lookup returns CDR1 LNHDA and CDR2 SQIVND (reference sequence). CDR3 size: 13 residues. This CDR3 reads CASHTSGGHTQYF. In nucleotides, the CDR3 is TGTGCCAGCCACACTAGCGGGGGGCATACGCAGTATTTT.

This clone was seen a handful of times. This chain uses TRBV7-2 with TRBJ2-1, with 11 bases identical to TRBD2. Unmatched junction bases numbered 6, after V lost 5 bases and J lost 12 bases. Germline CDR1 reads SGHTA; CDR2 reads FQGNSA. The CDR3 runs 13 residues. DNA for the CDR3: TGTGCCAGCAGCCAGATAGCGGGGGGGCGGCAGTTCTTC. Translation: CASSQIAGGRQFF.

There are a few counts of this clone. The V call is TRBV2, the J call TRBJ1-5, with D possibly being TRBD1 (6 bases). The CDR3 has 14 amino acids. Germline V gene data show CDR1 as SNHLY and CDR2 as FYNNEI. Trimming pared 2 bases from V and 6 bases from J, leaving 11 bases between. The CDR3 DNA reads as TGTGCCAGCAGTGAAATGCAGGGGATTCAGCCCCAGCATTTT. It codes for CASSEMQGIQPQHF. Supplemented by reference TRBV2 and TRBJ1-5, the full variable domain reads EPEVTQTPSHQVTQMGQEVILRCVPISNHLYFYWYRQILGQKVEFLVSFYNNEISEKSEIFDDQFSVERPDGSNFTLKIRSTKLEDSAMYFCASSEMQGIQPQHFGDGTRLSIL.

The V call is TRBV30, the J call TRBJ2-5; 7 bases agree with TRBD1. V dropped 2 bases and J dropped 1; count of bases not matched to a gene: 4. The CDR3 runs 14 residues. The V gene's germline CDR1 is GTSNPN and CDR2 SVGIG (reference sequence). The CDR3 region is CAWSFQGVQETQYF. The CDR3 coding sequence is TGTGCCTGGAGTTTCCAGGGGGTCCAAGAGACCCAGTACTTC.

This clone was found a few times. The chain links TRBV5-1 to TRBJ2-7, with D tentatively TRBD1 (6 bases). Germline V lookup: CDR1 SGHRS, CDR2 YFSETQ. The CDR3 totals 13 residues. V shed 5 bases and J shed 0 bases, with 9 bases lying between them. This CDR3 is CASRDSSSYEQYF. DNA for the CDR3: TGCGCCAGCAGGGACAGCAGCTCCTACGAGCAGTACTTC.

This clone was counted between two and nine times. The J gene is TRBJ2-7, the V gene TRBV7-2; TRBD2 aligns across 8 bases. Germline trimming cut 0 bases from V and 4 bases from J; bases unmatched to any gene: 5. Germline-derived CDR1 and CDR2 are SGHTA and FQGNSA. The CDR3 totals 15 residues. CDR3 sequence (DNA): TGTGCCAGCAGCTTAGCTAGCGGGGAACAATACGAGCAGTACTTC. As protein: CASSLASGEQYEQYF.

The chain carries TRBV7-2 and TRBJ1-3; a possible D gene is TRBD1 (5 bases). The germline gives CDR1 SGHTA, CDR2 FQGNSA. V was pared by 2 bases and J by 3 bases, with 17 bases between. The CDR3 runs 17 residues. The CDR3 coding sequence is TGTGCCAGCAGCTTAAACTACTCTCCAGGGTATGGAAACACCATATATTTT. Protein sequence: CASSLNYSPGYGNTIYF.

CDR3 DNA: TGTGCCAGCAGCGCCACGGGACTAGCGGGGGGTGAGACCCAGTACTTC. It encodes CASSATGLAGGETQYF. The gene calls are TRBV9 and TRBJ2-5; 15 bases align to TRBD2. The CDR3 has 16 amino acids. CDR1 SGDLS and CDR2 YYNGEE come from the germline V gene. The trim removed 3 bases at V and 5 bases at J, leaving 5 bases unmatched. Together with reference TRBV9 and TRBJ2-5, the CDR3 gives the full variable domain: DSGVTQTPKHLITATGQRVTLRCSPRSGDLSVYWYQQSLDQGLQFLIQYYNGEERAKGNILERFSAQQFPDLHSELNLSSLELGDSALYFCASSATGLAGGETQYFGPGTRLLVL.

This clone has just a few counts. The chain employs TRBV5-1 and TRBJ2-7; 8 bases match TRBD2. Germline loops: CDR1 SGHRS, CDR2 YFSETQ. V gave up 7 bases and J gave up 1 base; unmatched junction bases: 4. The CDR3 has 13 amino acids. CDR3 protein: CASASGGSYEQYF. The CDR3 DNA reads TGCGCCAGCGCGAGCGGGGGTTCCTACGAGCAGTACTTC.

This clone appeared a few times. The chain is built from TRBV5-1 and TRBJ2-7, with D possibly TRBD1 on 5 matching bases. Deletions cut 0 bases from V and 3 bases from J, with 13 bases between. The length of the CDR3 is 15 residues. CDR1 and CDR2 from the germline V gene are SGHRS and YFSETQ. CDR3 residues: CASSLAQGRNYEQYF. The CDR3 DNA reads TGCGCCAGCAGCTTGGCGCAGGGTAGGAACTACGAGCAGTACTTC.

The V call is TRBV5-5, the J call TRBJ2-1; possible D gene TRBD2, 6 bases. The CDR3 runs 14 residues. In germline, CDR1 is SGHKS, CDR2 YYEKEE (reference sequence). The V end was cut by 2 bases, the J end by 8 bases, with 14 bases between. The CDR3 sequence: CASSFWTRGDEQFF. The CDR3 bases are TGTGCCAGCAGCTTTTGGACGCGGGGCGATGAGCAGTTCTTC.

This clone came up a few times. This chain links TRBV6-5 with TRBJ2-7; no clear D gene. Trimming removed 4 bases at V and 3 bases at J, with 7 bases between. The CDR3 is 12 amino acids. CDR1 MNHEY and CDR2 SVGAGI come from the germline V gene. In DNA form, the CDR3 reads TGTGCCAGCAGTTCCTACCGCTACGAGCAGTACTTC. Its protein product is CASSSYRYEQYF.

CDR3 in DNA: TGTGCCAGTAGTATCTCGCAGGCGAGAAATCAGCCCCAGCATTTT. Translation gives CASSISQARNQPQHF. V is TRBV19 and J is TRBJ1-5; the D is unclear. The V end was cut by 3 bases, the J end by 4 bases, with 13 bases between. From germline, CDR1 is LNHDA and CDR2 SQIVND (reference sequence). The length of the CDR3 is 15 residues.

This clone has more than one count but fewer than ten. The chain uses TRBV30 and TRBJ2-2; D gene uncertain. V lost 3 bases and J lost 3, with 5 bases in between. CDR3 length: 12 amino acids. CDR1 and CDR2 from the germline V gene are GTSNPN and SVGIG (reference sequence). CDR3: CAWSADTGELFF. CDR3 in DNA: TGTGCCTGGAGCGCGGACACCGGGGAGCTGTTTTTT.